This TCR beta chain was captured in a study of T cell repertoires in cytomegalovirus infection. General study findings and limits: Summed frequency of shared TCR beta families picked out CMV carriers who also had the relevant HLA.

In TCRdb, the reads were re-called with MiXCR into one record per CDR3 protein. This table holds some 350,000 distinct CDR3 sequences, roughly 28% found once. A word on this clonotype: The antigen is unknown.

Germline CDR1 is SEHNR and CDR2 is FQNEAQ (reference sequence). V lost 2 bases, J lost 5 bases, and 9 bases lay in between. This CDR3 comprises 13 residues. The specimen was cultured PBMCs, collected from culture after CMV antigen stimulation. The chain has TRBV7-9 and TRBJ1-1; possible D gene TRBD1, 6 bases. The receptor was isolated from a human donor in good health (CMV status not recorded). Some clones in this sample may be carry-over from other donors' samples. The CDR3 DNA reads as TGTGCCAGCAGCTTATTAACAGGGACTGAAGCTTTCTTT. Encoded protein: CASSLLTGTEAFF.